This is a list of T cell receptor beta chains from one sample in a study of blood T cell repertoires in COVID-19. Some clones are missing from TCRdb's copy, which holds only in-frame ones; the method was immunoSEQ multiplex PCR. The table shows more than 30,000 clones, with 80% to 90% occurring only once. The specimen sequenced was peripheral blood. All receptors come from a woman in her thirties or forties with active or convalescent COVID-19. Each CDR3 is given with its conserved first and last residue. D genes are given only for firm matches. Clone sizes are given selectively: once, few, many, or a class where the clone is expanded.

D gene: NA
clone size: NA
V gene: TRBV5-5
J gene: TRBJ1-1
CDR3 DNA: TGTGCCAGCAGCTTTAGCACGAACACTGAAGCTTTCTTT
CDR3 protein: CASSFSTNTEAFF

D gene: NA
clone size: NA
V gene: TRBV27
J gene: TRBJ1-4
CDR3 DNA: TGTGCCAGCAGTCGGTTCGGGTCGAATGAAAAACTGTTTTTT
CDR3 protein: CASSRFGSNEKLFF

D gene: TRBD1
clone size: NA
V gene: TRBV5-1
J gene: TRBJ1-5
CDR3 DNA: TGCGCCAGCAGCTTGGGGACAGGGTTTGGTCAGCCCCAGCATTTT
CDR3 protein: CASSLGTGFGQPQHF

D gene: NA
clone size: NA
V gene: TRBV11-2
J gene: TRBJ1-5
CDR3 DNA: TGTGCCAGCAGCTTAGTTAACAGGGCCAGTCAGCCCCAGCATTTT
CDR3 protein: CASSLVNRASQPQHF

D gene: TRBD1
clone size: NA
V gene: TRBV5-1
J gene: TRBJ1-4
CDR3 DNA: TGCGCCAGCAGCCCCCTAACTACCGGGACAGCCAATGAAAAACTGTTTTTT
CDR3 protein: CASSPLTTGTANEKLFF

D gene: NA
clone size: NA
V gene: TRBV30
J gene: TRBJ1-1
CDR3 DNA: TGTGCCTGGTCTTTAGGTATGGGGCCCAACACTGAAGCTTTCTTT
CDR3 protein: CAWSLGMGPNTEAFF

D gene: NA
clone size: NA
V gene: TRBV5-1
J gene: TRBJ2-7
CDR3 DNA: TGCGCCAGCAGCTTGTTACAGGGGTTCCCGGGAGTCCCCTACGAGCAGTACTTC
CDR3 protein: CASSLLQGFPGVPYEQYF

D gene: TRBD2
clone size: NA
V gene: TRBV10-2
J gene: TRBJ2-7
CDR3 DNA: TGCGCCAGCAGTGAGTCGTCGACTAGCGGGACCCTAAACGGCTACGAGCAGTACTTC
CDR3 protein: CASSESSTSGTLNGYEQYF

D gene: NA
clone size: NA
V gene: TRBV5-1
J gene: TRBJ1-1
CDR3 DNA: TGCGCCAGCAGCTTGGATGGGGGGGACACTGAAGCTTTCTTT
CDR3 protein: CASSLDGGDTEAFF

D gene: TRBD1
clone size: NA
V gene: TRBV5-1
J gene: TRBJ2-3
CDR3 DNA: TGCGCCAGCAGCCCCGGGTTGGGGACAGGGACGGCAGATACGCAGTATTTT
CDR3 protein: CASSPGLGTGTADTQYF

D gene: NA
clone size: NA
V gene: TRBV3-1/TRBV3-2
J gene: TRBJ2-5
CDR3 DNA: TGTGCCAGCAGCCAAGGCGCGGGACTCCCGGAGACCCAGTACTTC
CDR3 protein: CASSQGAGLPETQYF

D gene: NA
clone size: NA
V gene: TRBV6-4
J gene: TRBJ1-1
CDR3 DNA: TGTGCCAGCAAAAGCAGGGTAGGCACTGAAGCTTTCTTT
CDR3 protein: CASKSRVGTEAFF

D gene: TRBD1
clone size: NA
V gene: TRBV27
J gene: TRBJ2-5
CDR3 DNA: TGTGCCAGCAGGGACAGGGGCCAACGAGAGACCCAGTACTTC
CDR3 protein: CASRDRGQRETQYF

D gene: TRBD2
clone size: once
V gene: TRBV7-3
J gene: TRBJ2-7
CDR3 DNA: TGTGCCAGCAGCATAGGGGCGGGAGCCGACGAGCAGTACTTC
CDR3 protein: CASSIGAGADEQYF

D gene: TRBD1
clone size: once
V gene: TRBV6-6
J gene: TRBJ2-7
CDR3 DNA: TGTGCCAGCAGCCTTTTGGGACAGGGGGCCTACGAGCAGTACTTC
CDR3 protein: CASSLLGQGAYEQYF

D gene: TRBD1
clone size: once
V gene: TRBV5-5
J gene: TRBJ2-1
CDR3 DNA: TGTGCCAGCAGCCCGGGACAGGCCTACAATGAGCAGTTCTTC
CDR3 protein: CASSPGQAYNEQFF

D gene: TRBD1
clone size: NA
V gene: TRBV5-6
J gene: TRBJ1-1
CDR3 DNA: TGTGCCAGCAGCTCAGGGACAGGGCGGACTGAAGCTTTCTTT
CDR3 protein: CASSSGTGRTEAFF

D gene: TRBD1
clone size: NA
V gene: TRBV12-3/TRBV12-4
J gene: TRBJ2-2
CDR3 DNA: TGTGCCAGTTCGACAGGGCGAACCGGGGAGCTGTTTTTT
CDR3 protein: CASSTGRTGELFF

D gene: NA
clone size: NA
V gene: TRBV5-1
J gene: TRBJ2-1
CDR3 DNA: TGCGCCAGCAGCCTCAGGCGCGGGGCCAATGAGCAGTTCTTC
CDR3 protein: CASSLRRGANEQFF

D gene: NA
clone size: NA
V gene: TRBV4-3
J gene: TRBJ2-5
CDR3 DNA: TGCGCCAGCAGTCGGGACTGGCAGAGAAAAGAGACCCAGTACTTC
CDR3 protein: CASSRDWQRKETQYF

D gene: TRBD1
clone size: NA
V gene: TRBV7-9
J gene: TRBJ2-2
CDR3 DNA: TGTGCCAGCAGCTTAGTTTCAGGGGGCGCCGGGGAGCTGTTTTTT
CDR3 protein: CASSLVSGGAGELFF

D gene: NA
clone size: NA
V gene: TRBV5-1
J gene: TRBJ1-1
CDR3 DNA: TGCGCCAGCAGCTTGAAGGGGTGGGCTGAAGCTTTCTTT
CDR3 protein: CASSLKGWAEAFF

D gene: TRBD2
clone size: NA
V gene: TRBV10-3
J gene: TRBJ2-7
CDR3 DNA: TGTGCCATCGGACTAGCGGACGAGCAGTACTTC
CDR3 protein: CAIGLADEQYF

D gene: NA
clone size: NA
V gene: TRBV6-5
J gene: TRBJ2-7
CDR3 DNA: TGTGCCAGCAGTAGCTCCTCGGTAGAGCAGTACTTC
CDR3 protein: CASSSSSVEQYF

D gene: TRBD2
clone size: NA
V gene: TRBV4-1
J gene: TRBJ2-5
CDR3 DNA: TGCGCCAGCAGCCAGAGTACTAGCGGGGAGACCCAGTACTTC
CDR3 protein: CASSQSTSGETQYF

D gene: NA
clone size: NA
V gene: TRBV6-6
J gene: TRBJ1-1
CDR3 DNA: TGTGCCAGCAGTTACCCGGGAGGAAACACTGAAGCTTTCTTT
CDR3 protein: CASSYPGGNTEAFF

D gene: TRBD1
clone size: NA
V gene: TRBV28
J gene: TRBJ1-3
CDR3 DNA: TGTGCCAGCAGCTCCACAGGGGTGGGAAACACCATATATTTT
CDR3 protein: CASSSTGVGNTIYF

D gene: NA
clone size: NA
V gene: TRBV11-2
J gene: TRBJ2-5
CDR3 DNA: TGTGCCAGCAGCTTAGATTTGGAGCAACAAGAGACCCAGTACTTC
CDR3 protein: CASSLDLEQQETQYF

D gene: TRBD1
clone size: NA
V gene: TRBV7-9
J gene: TRBJ1-4
CDR3 DNA: TGTGCCAGCAGCCGCGACAGGGGGATGACTAATGAAAAACTGTTTTTT
CDR3 protein: CASSRDRGMTNEKLFF

D gene: TRBD2
clone size: NA
V gene: TRBV28
J gene: TRBJ2-7
CDR3 DNA: TGTGCCAGCACTCATCTAGCGGGAGGGAGCGACGAGCAGTACTTC
CDR3 protein: CASTHLAGGSDEQYF

D gene: TRBD2
clone size: NA
V gene: TRBV7-9
J gene: TRBJ2-3
CDR3 DNA: TGTGCCAGCAGCTTAGTCGGGACTAGCGGGCCGCTCACAGATACGCAGTATTTT
CDR3 protein: CASSLVGTSGPLTDTQYF

D gene: NA
clone size: NA
V gene: TRBV19
J gene: TRBJ2-3
CDR3 DNA: TGTGCCAGTAGTTTAAGCACAGATACGCAGTATTTT
CDR3 protein: CASSLSTDTQYF

D gene: TRBD1
clone size: NA
V gene: TRBV29-1
J gene: TRBJ1-2
CDR3 DNA: TGCAGCGATTTGGGACAGCCTGGGGGCTACACCTTC
CDR3 protein: CSDLGQPGGYTF

D gene: NA
clone size: NA
V gene: TRBV4-3
J gene: TRBJ1-6
CDR3 DNA: TGCGCCAGCAGCCAAGGCGGGGGGAATTCACCCCTCCACTTT
CDR3 protein: CASSQGGGNSPLHF

D gene: TRBD2
clone size: NA
V gene: TRBV19
J gene: TRBJ2-3
CDR3 DNA: TGTGCCAGTAGTATCTCCGGGACTAGCGGACTAGATACGCAGTATTTT
CDR3 protein: CASSISGTSGLDTQYF

D gene: TRBD1
clone size: NA
V gene: TRBV6-5
J gene: TRBJ1-5
CDR3 DNA: TGTGCCAGCAGGCGACAGGGGGCTTTGATTCAGCCCCAGCATTTT
CDR3 protein: CASRRQGALIQPQHF

D gene: TRBD1
clone size: NA
V gene: TRBV5-1
J gene: TRBJ2-2
CDR3 DNA: TGCGCCAGCAGATTTCCAACCGGGACAGGGGCTGGCGGGGAGCTGTTTTTT
CDR3 protein: CASRFPTGTGAGGELFF

D gene: NA
clone size: NA
V gene: TRBV5-6
J gene: TRBJ1-4
CDR3 DNA: TGTGCCAGCAGGATCTTGGCTCATGGTGAAAAACTGTTTTTT
CDR3 protein: CASRILAHGEKLFF

D gene: NA
clone size: once
V gene: TRBV28
J gene: TRBJ2-7
CDR3 DNA: TGTGCCAGCAGTTTAACGGGAGTCGGGCGAGGGATGGGGATGAAAGAGCAGTACTTC
CDR3 protein: CASSLTGVGRGMGMKEQYF

D gene: NA
clone size: once
V gene: TRBV29-1
J gene: TRBJ1-2
CDR3 DNA: TGCAGCGTTGGACAGAGAGTTTATGGCTACACCTTC
CDR3 protein: CSVGQRVYGYTF

D gene: TRBD1
clone size: NA
V gene: TRBV7-3
J gene: TRBJ1-2
CDR3 DNA: TGTGCCAGCAGCGCGACAGGGATGTCGGGCTACACCTTC
CDR3 protein: CASSATGMSGYTF